The sequence of this T cell receptor beta chain was determined in a study of blood T cells in healthy people across ages (dated by TCRdb to 2014 to 2015). Turning to the overall study: Template switching captured roughly one uniquely barcoded TCR beta cDNA molecule per two T cells in model experiments. The study measured age-related changes in TCR beta repertoire diversity using deep sequencing normalized with unique cDNA molecular identifiers. The donors were divided into four age groups: young (average 16 years), middle-aged (roughly 42), aged (approximately 62) and long-lived (around 87). Two additional independent replicas of 1 million unique cDNA reads from the same blood draw were analyzed for two donors (one aged 18 to 30 and one aged 80 or older).

What the work shows at the level of the full study, not this receptor alone: Compared with the aged group, the long-lived group had more naive CD4+ T cells, fewer expanded clones and increased TCR diversity, a pattern suggesting age selection. Estimates of total diversity based on one million sequenced T cells were regarded as lower bounds and as underestimates. Observed TCR beta diversity per million T cells fell roughly linearly with age, and a significant reduction was already apparent by age approximately 41. Because donor CMV infection status was unknown, age-related changes in expanded clonotypes were potentially confounded. Because profiling used bulk unsorted PBMCs, naive and antigen-experienced compartments could not be compared conclusively. The percentage of naive T cells measured by flow cytometry correlated strongly with observed TCR beta diversity.

The library was built by means of 5' RACE. Instrument used: Illumina HiSeq 2500. A second PCR of roughly 7 to 12 cycles was run with a J-beta primer mix and a sample-barcoded 5' primer. A template-switch 5' adaptor carrying 12 random nucleotides introduced a unique molecular identifier onto each TCR beta cDNA molecule. At least 3 million CDR3-containing paired-end reads were obtained from each sample. First-strand cDNA was synthesized from all RNA with the Mint cDNA synthesis kit, primed by a TRBC-specific oligonucleotide. Following uracil-DNA glycosylase treatment, all cDNA underwent a first 18-cycle PCR with the universal primers M1SS and BC2_uni_R. Per the source publication's procedure: For normalization, 1 million high-quality reads, each with a distinct molecular identifier, were randomly selected from each sample. Reads sharing molecular identifiers were discarded rather than binned into consensus sequences. MiTCR, with a Q25 quality threshold and the strictest error-elimination algorithm, was used for CDR3 identification, clonotype clustering and error correction. Lower-bound total TCR beta diversity was estimated with a nonparametric unseen species model using Euler transformation. The raw public data were reprocessed by TCRdb itself: fastp quality trimming at Q25, MiXCR clonotype calling, in-frame beta chains only. Each record represents a unique CDR3 protein, reported with the most common genes and DNA among its rows. The V and J calls here are based on TCRdb, not the publication. The sample yields roughly 550,000 distinct CDR3 sequences; less than 25% were counted once. Clones ranked in the top ten supply just under 9% of the sample.

The donors were roughly 39 Caucasian individuals from Russia, aged roughly 6 to 100 years, who were systemically healthy. Roughly 10 milliliters of peripheral blood were collected from each donor into EDTA-treated Vacutainer tubes. PBMCs were isolated by Ficoll-Paque density-gradient centrifugation, with at least 6 million obtained per sample. Total RNA was extracted from PBMCs with Trizol reagent, with at least 5 micrograms obtained per sample. Naive CD45RAhigh/CD27high T cell percentages were measured by flow cytometry on a PBMC aliquot from every donor. To note about this clonotype: No antigen is known for it. Base qualities are not provided; no much larger clone lies one nucleotide away.

CDR1 and CDR2, looked up from the germline V gene, are SGHTA and FQGNSA. The CDR3 has 14 amino acids, counting the end cysteine and phenylalanine. The DNA shown is the 42-base CDR3, in frame from base 1. V and J are truncated by 1 base and 9 bases respectively, leaving an intervening sequence of 12 bases. The same specimen was also included in a second study, on T cells of mothers and their children. As noted in the second study: Nine systemically healthy Caucasian individuals served as donors, namely three mothers together with their six children. cDNA synthesis consumed the entire amount of extracted RNA, loaded at around 1.5 ug RNA in each 15 ul reaction. In the second PCR, sample barcodes and 2-4 random nucleotides were introduced via the M1S primer. Over 8.5 million TCR beta CDR3 reads came from each mother, compared with approximately 2.8 million reads from each child. In both related and unrelated pairs, thymic selection shapes the output of TCR recombination in a similar way, with inherited differences having only a minor effect. Normalized repertoire overlap was always slightly but never significantly higher in related than unrelated mother-child pairs. Persistent microchimeric T cell clones were not detected, at a sensitivity of 85 to 100 clones per million clonotypes. To look for features that set related mother-child pairs apart from unrelated individuals, the researchers ran deep NGS to compare the TCR beta repertoires of mothers and children. Mothers averaged roughly 40 +/- 4 years of age and children averaged about 10 +/- 4 years. After adapters were ligated using NEBNext reagents, the libraries underwent 100+100 nt paired-end sequencing on an Illumina HiSeq 2000. To avoid cross-contamination, the mother libraries and the child libraries were prepared a month apart and sequenced in separate runs. Each donor had between 500,000 and 2,000,000 distinct TCR beta clonotypes identified. Naive TCR beta clonotypes were estimated from low-frequency clonotypes matched to each donor's FACS-determined naive share, without sorting.

The rearrangement joined TRBV7-2 to TRBJ2-2, with the D gene uncertain. The TCR originated in a boy younger than 18 in good health. Material: blood. The sequence in DNA is TGTGCCAGCAGCTTAGTTAGGGATACCAGGGAGCTGTTTTTT. The encoded protein is CASSLVRDTRELFF.